This T cell receptor (beta chain) originates from a study of cytomegalovirus exposure and HLA in healthy donors. General study results and limits: Most CMV-associated TCR beta chains appeared HLA-restricted in a later analysis.

The PCR had 60 Vbeta and 13 Jbeta primers. Profiling relied on immunoSEQ multiplex PCR, and the TCRdb table lists in-frame clones only, not all of them. The data contain some 170,000 clones, under 80% of them singletons. Looked up from germline, CDR1 is SGDLS and CDR2 is YYNGEE. Trimming took 0 bases from V and 4 from J; bases not matched to a gene: 3. The CDR3 sequence is 15 residues long. About this clone itself: The antigen is unknown.

The TCR comes from a human donor in good health. Sequenced input: PBMCs. The chain links TRBV9 to TRBJ2-3; 9 nucleotides line up with TRBD2. The CDR3 loop is CASSVEGGGADTQYF. CDR3 coding DNA: TGTGCCAGCAGCGTAGAGGGCGGGGGGGCAGATACGCAGTATTTT.